The 23 T cell receptor beta chains listed next were all sequenced from one sample in a study of siplizumab effects on memory and regulatory T cells. The method was immunoSEQ multiplex PCR; TCRdb's version includes in-frame clones alone and lacks a portion of them. The table has 80,000 to 130,000 clones, about 90% seen once. Input material: CD4+ T cells sorted from blood. The receptors originated from a human donor in good health. Some clones in this sample may be carry-over from other donors' samples.

The rearrangement uses TRBV6-4 and TRBJ1-1, with a weak D call TRBD1 (5 bases). Trimming stripped 0 bases from V and 11 bases from J, with 16 bases between. This CDR3 has 14 residues. CDR1 is MRHNA, CDR2 SNTAGT, per germline. Written as DNA, the CDR3 is TGTGCCAGCAGTGACTCATGGGGCTCCGCTAGGGCTTTCTTT. Translated: CASSDSWGSARAFF.

This clone came up once. The gene calls are TRBV18 and TRBJ1-3; tentatively, D is TRBD1 (6 bases). CDR3 size: 16 residues. Germline-derived CDR1 and CDR2 are KGHSH and LQKENI. The germline V and J ends were trimmed by 2 bases and 0 bases, with 11 bases remaining between them. In DNA, the CDR3 is TGTGCCAGCTCACCAAGCAGACAGGACTCTGGAAACACCATATATTTT. This gives the protein CASSPSRQDSGNTIYF.

This clone was seen a few times. This chain connects TRBV2 to TRBJ1-4; D is possibly TRBD1 (5 bases). The CDR3 is 13 amino acids. V was pared by 7 bases and J by 6 bases, with 12 bases between. Germline V gives CDR1 SNHLY, CDR2 FYNNEI. The CDR3 region is CASKWGEDEKLFF. The CDR3 nucleotides read TGTGCCAGCAAATGGGGGGAGGATGAAAAACTGTTTTTT.

The chain couples TRBV18 to TRBJ1-1; no clear D. The germline CDR1 and CDR2 sequences are KGHSH and LQKENI. The CDR3 sequence is 14 residues long. With 7 bases removed from V and 0 bases from J, the gap between germline ends came to 12 bases. CDR3 sequence: CASYNRQMNTEAFF. CDR3 sequence (DNA): TGTGCCAGCTATAACAGACAAATGAACACTGAAGCTTTCTTT.

The V call is TRBV10-3, the J call TRBJ2-1; maybe TRBD2 (6 bases). This CDR3 is built from 14 residues. V was shortened by 4 bases and J by 3 bases, with 10 bases between the two germline ends. Germline assignment: CDR1 ENHRY and CDR2 SYGVKD. The CDR3 protein is CAISVSGDYNEQFF. CDR3 nucleotides: TGTGCCATCAGTGTTTCGGGAGACTACAATGAGCAGTTCTTC.

This chain uses TRBV5-6 with TRBJ2-7; unclear D gene. The length of the CDR3 is 13 residues. Germline lookup yields CDR1 SGHDT and CDR2 YYEEEE. Trimming stripped 3 bases from V and 6 bases from J, with 13 bases between. CDR3 sequence (DNA): TGTGCCAGCAGCTCGACTTCTTTGGGCGAGCAGTACTTC. Protein: CASSSTSLGEQYF.

The chain combines TRBV19 with TRBJ2-1; TRBD2 aligns across 12 bases. V shed 5 bases, J shed 0 bases, and the junction held 11 bases outside the gene matches. The CDR3 runs to 19 residues. In germline, CDR1 is LNHDA, CDR2 SQIVND (reference sequence). DNA of the CDR3: TGTGCCAGTAGTCTCCAAGCGACTAGCGGGAGAGTCTCCTACAATGAGCAGTTCTTC. The encoded protein is CASSLQATSGRVSYNEQFF.

The chain couples TRBV18 to TRBJ2-7; D uncertain. Trimming shortened V by 3 bases and J by 2 bases, and 14 bases separated the two germline ends. CDR1 and CDR2 from the germline V gene are KGHSH and LQKENI. CDR3 length: 15 amino acids. The CDR3 reads CASSPAKIGPYEQYF. CDR3 DNA sequence: TGTGCCAGCTCACCGGCTAAAATAGGGCCCTACGAGCAGTACTTC.

CDR3 protein: CASSDNTGRNEQFF. The CDR3 bases are TGTGCCAGCAGCGACAATACGGGGCGCAATGAGCAGTTCTTC. J is TRBJ2-1 and V is TRBV6-1; possibly TRBD1 or TRBD2 for D (5 bases each). Per germline, CDR1 MNHNS and CDR2 SASEGT. The CDR3 spans 14 residues. V was clipped by 6 bases and J by 6 bases, with 15 bases between them.

This clone was counted once. V and J are TRBV28 and TRBJ2-5, with D maybe TRBD2 (5 bases). Trimming pared 2 bases from V and 1 base from J, leaving 11 bases between. CDR1 is MDHEN, CDR2 SYDVKM, per germline. The CDR3 is 15 amino acids. CDR3 loop: CASSLNLAAQETQYF. The CDR3 bases are TGTGCCAGCAGTTTAAACCTAGCAGCCCAAGAGACCCAGTACTTC.

The chain carries TRBV6-1 and TRBJ1-5; no clear D gene. Trimming removed 4 bases from V and 6 bases from J, with 16 bases in between. This CDR3 contains 15 residues. Looked up from germline, CDR1 is MNHNS and CDR2 is SASEGT. The CDR3, as DNA: TGTGCCAGCAGTGTAGATGAGAGGGTTGCTCAGCCCCAGCATTTT. It specifies CASSVDERVAQPQHF.

V gene TRBV27 combines with J gene TRBJ2-7, with 7 bases lining up with TRBD1. Germline loops: CDR1 MNHEY, CDR2 SMNVEV (reference sequence). After removal of 6 bases from V and 4 bases from J, the junction contained 6 bases not matched to a gene. The CDR3 totals 13 residues. CDR3 bases: TGTGCCAGCAGCTCCCGGGACAGTTACGAGCAGTACTTC. Protein product: CASSSRDSYEQYF.

The chain uses TRBV27 and TRBJ2-3, with 12 bases identical to TRBD2. V trimming: 5 bases; J trimming: 13 bases; junction bases outside the gene matches: 7. The germline V gene has CDR1 MNHEY and CDR2 SMNVEV (reference sequence). The CDR3 runs to 13 residues. CDR3 nucleotide sequence: TGTGCCAGCAGTGAGGTGACTAGCGGGAGTGAGTATTTT. Translating gives CASSEVTSGSEYF.

The rearrangement joins TRBV5-1 to TRBJ1-6; D unclear. Germline values: CDR1 SGHRS, CDR2 YFSETQ. CDR3 length equals 13 residues. V was trimmed by 0 bases and J by 9 bases, leaving 7 bases between them. DNA for the CDR3: TGCGCCAGCAGCTTGGTCTGGTTTTCACCCCTCCACTTT. Translated: CASSLVWFSPLHF.

This clone came up a few times. V and J are TRBV27 and TRBJ2-7; D gene ambiguous. The CDR3 consists of 14 residues. The germline V gene encodes CDR1 MNHEY and CDR2 SMNVEV (reference sequence). Trimming removed 5 bases at V and 2 bases at J, with 13 bases between. The CDR3 DNA follows: TGTGCCAGCAGTGCCCGACTGGCCCCCTACGAGCAGTACTTC. Its protein product is CASSARLAPYEQYF.

The V gene is TRBV12-5, the J gene TRBJ2-2; D unresolved. With 1 base removed from V and 6 bases from J, the gap between germline ends came to 9 bases. The germline V gene has CDR1 LGHNT and CDR2 FRNRAP. This CDR3 contains 14 residues. The CDR3, as DNA: TGTGCTAGTGGTTTGGGCACCTGGGCCGGGGAGCTGTTTTTT. The encoded protein is CASGLGTWAGELFF.

V gene TRBV6-1 combines with J gene TRBJ2-1; tentatively, D is TRBD2 (5 bases). The CDR3 runs 14 residues. The V gene's germline CDR1 is MNHNS and CDR2 SASEGT. The V gene lost 4 bases and the J gene lost 6 bases, with 13 bases spanning the gap. The CDR3 loop is CASSGTPAGNEQFF. The DNA for the CDR3 is TGTGCCAGCAGTGGGACTCCTGCGGGCAATGAGCAGTTCTTC.

This sequence joins TRBV2 and TRBJ2-7; 14 nucleotides match TRBD2. The CDR3 spans 15 residues. V shed 3 bases, J shed 3 bases, and the junction held 1 base outside the gene matches. Germline values: CDR1 SNHLY, CDR2 FYNNEI. This chain's CDR3 is CASSEGLAGVYEQYF. The CDR3 DNA sequence: TGTGCCAGCAGTGAGGGACTAGCGGGAGTCTACGAGCAGTACTTC.

The rearrangement links TRBV19 to TRBJ2-2, with D perhaps given as TRBD1 or TRBD2 (5 bases each). V was cut by 7 bases and J by 4 bases, with 19 bases left in between. This CDR3 contains 16 residues. Germline-derived CDR1 and CDR2 are LNHDA and SQIVND (reference sequence). As DNA, the CDR3 is TGTGCCAGTATCAGTTTTGATTTTGGGGGCACCGGGGAGCTGTTTTTT. Protein product: CASISFDFGGTGELFF. Full variable domain (remainder filled in from reference TRBV19 and TRBJ2-2): DGGITQSPKYLFRKEGQNVTLSCEQNLNHDAMYWYRQDPGQGLRLIYYSQIVNDFQKGDIAEGYSVSREKKESFPLTVTSAQKNPTAFYLCASISFDFGGTGELFFGEGSRLTVL.

The chain links TRBV19 to TRBJ1-4; TRBD1 agrees at 8 bases. The CDR3 sequence is 15 residues long. The V gene's germline CDR1 is LNHDA and CDR2 SQIVND (reference sequence). Trimming cost V 7 bases and J 5 bases; bases outside gene matches: 9. Written as DNA, the CDR3 is TGTGCCAGTACCGACGACAGGGGAGGAAATGAAAAACTGTTTTTT. Its translation is CASTDDRGGNEKLFF.

This chain joins TRBV6-7 and TRBJ2-3; TRBD1 agrees at 8 bases. TRBV6-7 is treated as an ORF (open reading frame) with a function not yet certain. V lost 6 bases to trimming and J lost 1 base; unmatched junction nucleotides: 0. The CDR3 runs 13 residues. CDR3 residues: CASRQGGTDTQYF. The CDR3, as DNA: TGTGCCAGCAGACAGGGGGGCACAGATACGCAGTATTTT.

This chain links TRBV13 with TRBJ2-3; 14 positions agree with TRBD2. The CDR3 contains 18 residues. J was trimmed by 2 bases and V by 5 bases; bases with no gene match: 9. Germline CDR1 is PRHDT and CDR2 is FYEKMQ (reference sequence). This chain's CDR3 is CASSPRLAGGRPTDTQYF. The CDR3 DNA is TGTGCCAGCAGCCCCCGACTAGCGGGAGGGCGTCCCACAGATACGCAGTATTTT.

J is TRBJ2-7 and V is TRBV6-5; D call uncertain. This CDR3 contains 14 residues. Trimming stripped 2 bases from V and 2 bases from J, with 10 bases between. Germline-derived CDR1 and CDR2 are MNHEY and SVGAGI. CDR3 amino acids: CASSYRGPPYEQYF. The DNA for the CDR3 is TGTGCCAGCAGTTACCGAGGCCCCCCCTACGAGCAGTACTTC.